These 11 T cell receptor beta chains originate from one sample sequenced in a study of blood T cell repertoires in COVID-19. Here immunoSEQ multiplex PCR was the method, and the copy in TCRdb shows in-frame clones only, minus some. Of 300,000 to 400,000 clones listed, about 88% were seen once; the top ten hold 1.2%. Specimen: PBMCs or T cells enriched from blood (not recorded which). These receptors originate from a woman aged 18 to 35 who had recovered from COVID-19.

The chain carries TRBV4-2 and TRBJ1-4; 8 bases align to TRBD1. Germline values: CDR1 LGHNA, CDR2 YNFKEQ. J lost 7 bases, V lost 1 base, and 11 bases had no gene match. The CDR3 runs to 17 residues. In DNA, the CDR3 is TGTGCCAGCAGCCAAGGTACAGGGGGTCCCGGCGGTGAAAAACTGTTTTTT. Translation: CASSQGTGGPGGEKLFF.

The V and J genes are TRBV25-1 and TRBJ1-4, with D possibly matching TRBD1 (6 bases). Trimming cost V 4 bases and J 5 bases, with 17 bases left between them. This CDR3 has 16 residues. Per the germline V gene, CDR1 is MGHDK and CDR2 is SYGVNS. This CDR3 reads CASSGSYRALNEKLFF. As DNA, the CDR3 is TGTGCCAGCAGTGGGTCCTACAGGGCTTTAAATGAAAAACTGTTTTTT.

V gene TRBV5-6 combines with J gene TRBJ1-2, with TRBD1 identical over 10 bases. This CDR3 spans 15 amino acids. The germline CDR1 and CDR2 sequences are SGHDT and YYEEEE. With V trimmed by 2 bases and J by 4 bases, 5 bases remained unmatched. CDR3 amino acids: CASSLPGQGIYGYTF. The CDR3 bases are TGTGCCAGCAGCTTACCGGGACAGGGGATCTATGGCTACACCTTC.

The chain carries TRBV19 and TRBJ1-2; D might be TRBD1 (5 bases). Trimming stripped 5 bases from V and 8 bases from J, with 18 bases between. The germline gives CDR1 LNHDA, CDR2 SQIVND (reference sequence). The CDR3 sequence is 14 residues long. As DNA, the CDR3 is TGTGCCAGTAGTTTCAGGGACTCAACGGAGGGCTACACCTTC. Encoded protein: CASSFRDSTEGYTF. Combining the CDR3 with reference TRBV19 and TRBJ1-2 gives the whole variable domain DGGITQSPKYLFRKEGQNVTLSCEQNLNHDAMYWYRQDPGQGLRLIYYSQIVNDFQKGDIAEGYSVSREKKESFPLTVTSAQKNPTAFYLCASSFRDSTEGYTFGSGTRLTVV.

The V call is TRBV7-9, the J call TRBJ2-7; D might be TRBD2 (5 bases). The CDR3 runs 13 residues. Trimming removed 5 bases at V and 6 bases at J, with 14 bases between. Germline CDR1 and CDR2: SEHNR and FQNEAQ (reference sequence). The CDR3 DNA sequence: TGTGCCAGCAGCCCGGACTTCTTCACCGAGCAGTACTTC. Translation: CASSPDFFTEQYF.

This clone showed up just once. The rearrangement links TRBV11-2 to TRBJ1-5; 9 bases line up with TRBD1. Germline-derived CDR1 and CDR2 are SGHAT and FQNNGV. V shed 5 bases and J 7 bases; nucleotides not matched to a gene: 6. CDR3 length: 14 residues. CDR3 sequence (DNA): TGTGCCAGCAGCCGAGGACAGGGGAGCCAGCCCCAGCATTTT. This translates into CASSRGQGSQPQHF.

The rearrangement uses TRBV6-5 and TRBJ2-2; possibly TRBD1 for D (6 bases). V gave up 0 bases and J gave up 6 bases, with 14 bases separating them. This CDR3 comprises 16 residues. Germline CDR1 reads MNHEY; CDR2 reads SVGAGI. CDR3 sequence (DNA): TGTGCCAGCAGTTACTCGGATTTGGGGGCCCCCGGGGAGCTGTTTTTT. Protein sequence: CASSYSDLGAPGELFF.

The chain uses TRBV9 and TRBJ1-4; 12 bases line up with TRBD1. The CDR3 has 15 amino acids. The germline CDR1 and CDR2 sequences are SGDLS and YYNGEE. Germline trimming cut 4 bases from V and 8 bases from J; bases unmatched to any gene: 6. As DNA, the CDR3 is TGTGCCAGCAGCTCCAGGGACAGGGGGCTCGAAAAACTGTTTTTT. As protein: CASSSRDRGLEKLFF.

This clone has just a few counts. Other DNA sequences in this specimen translate into the identical CDR3. The J gene is TRBJ1-6, the V gene TRBV9; D unclear. In germline, CDR1 is SGDLS, CDR2 YYNGEE. V gave up 0 bases and J gave up 9 bases, with 10 bases separating them. The CDR3 is 14 amino acids. The CDR3 protein is CASSVAREGSPLHF. CDR3 DNA: TGTGCCAGCAGCGTAGCGAGGGAAGGTTCACCCCTCCACTTT.

The J gene is TRBJ1-1, the V gene TRBV30; 8 nucleotides align to TRBD1. After removal of 2 bases from V and 1 base from J, the junction contained 3 bases not matched to a gene. The CDR3 extends over 14 amino acids. Germline V gives CDR1 GTSNPN, CDR2 SVGIG (reference sequence). CDR3 loop: CAWSRQGKNTEAFF. CDR3 bases: TGTGCCTGGAGTCGACAGGGGAAGAACACTGAAGCTTTCTTT.

The chain recombines TRBV12-3 or TRBV12-4 with TRBJ2-1, with D tentatively TRBD1 (6 bases). CDR3 length: 13 residues. V was shortened by 6 bases and J by 6 bases, with 12 bases between the two germline ends. The CDR3 loop reads CASRDSYINEQFF. The CDR3 DNA is TGTGCCAGCAGGGACAGCTACATCAATGAGCAGTTCTTC.